These T cell receptor beta chains were read from a single sample in a study of blood T cell repertoires in COVID-19. Some clones are missing from TCRdb's copy, which holds only in-frame ones; the method was immunoSEQ multiplex PCR. The sample has about 400,000 clones; 80% to 90% are singletons. The sequenced material came from peripheral blood. The receptors here all came from a woman in her fifties or sixties with COVID-19, enrolled during active disease. The CDR3 runs from the conserved cysteine through the conserved F or W. D genes are given only for firm matches. Clone size appears in some rows only: once, few, many, or a class for an expanded clone.

>TRBV6-6|-|-|TRBJ2-1
CASSLTPSVTEYNEQFF
TGTGCCAGCAGTCTCACCCCCAGTGTCACAGAATACAATGAGCAGTTCTTC
>TRBV18|TRBD2|once|TRBJ2-3
CASSPYAGGTDTQYF
TGTGCCAGCTCACCTTACGCGGGGGGCACAGATACGCAGTATTTT
>TRBV11-3|-|-|TRBJ2-7
CASSLVDYYEQYF
TGTGCCAGCAGCTTAGTCGACTACTACGAGCAGTACTTC
>TRBV7-3|TRBD2|-|TRBJ2-3
CASSLGLGLAGRTDTQYF
TGTGCCAGCAGCTTAGGGTTGGGCCTAGCGGGTCGCACAGATACGCAGTATTTT
>TRBV9|TRBD2|-|TRBJ2-1
CASSVRLAGGREQFF
TGTGCCAGCAGCGTCCGACTAGCGGGGGGGCGTGAGCAGTTCTTC
>TRBV4-1|TRBD2|-|TRBJ2-6
CASSQEGGFGANVLTF
TGCGCCAGCAGCCAAGAGGGGGGGTTTGGGGCCAACGTCCTGACTTTC
>TRBV15|TRBD1|few|TRBJ1-6
CATRTTTGSPLHF
TGTGCCACCAGAACTACGACAGGGTCACCCCTCCACTTT
>TRBV25-1|-|-|TRBJ2-7
CATTPGTPSYEQYF
TGTGCCACAACACCCGGGACACCTTCCTACGAGCAGTACTTC
>TRBV5-5|-|-|TRBJ1-4
CASSNGEVGLPFF
TGTGCCAGCAGCAACGGGGAGGTAGGGCTGCCGTTTTTT
>TRBV9|-|-|TRBJ2-2
CASSERVGGENTGELFF
TGTGCCAGCAGCGAGAGGGTTGGAGGGGAGAACACCGGGGAGCTGTTTTTT
>TRBV20-1|-|-|TRBJ1-1
CSAGVWTEAFF
TGCAGTGCCGGGGTGTGGACTGAAGCTTTCTTT
>TRBV3-1/TRBV3-2|TRBD2|-|TRBJ2-3
CASSPRIRGGTDTQYF
TGTGCCAGCAGCCCCCGCATCCGGGGGGGCACAGATACGCAGTATTTT
>TRBV18|TRBD1|-|TRBJ1-2
CASSPGQANYGYTF
TGTGCCAGCTCACCGGGACAGGCGAACTATGGCTACACCTTC
>TRBV5-4|TRBD2|-|TRBJ2-5
CASSSVAGVPQETQYF
TGTGCCAGCAGCTCCGTTGCGGGGGTGCCCCAAGAGACCCAGTACTTC